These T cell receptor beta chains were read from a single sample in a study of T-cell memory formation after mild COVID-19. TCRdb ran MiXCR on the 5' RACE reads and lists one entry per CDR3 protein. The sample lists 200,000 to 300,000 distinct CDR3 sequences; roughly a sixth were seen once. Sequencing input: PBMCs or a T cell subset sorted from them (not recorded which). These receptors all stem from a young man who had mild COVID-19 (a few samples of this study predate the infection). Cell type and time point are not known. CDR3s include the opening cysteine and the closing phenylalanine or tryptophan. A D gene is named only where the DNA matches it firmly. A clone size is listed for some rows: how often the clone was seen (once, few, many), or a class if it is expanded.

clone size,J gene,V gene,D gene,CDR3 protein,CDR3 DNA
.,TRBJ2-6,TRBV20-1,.,CSARGQASYSGANVLTF,TGCAGTGCTAGAGGTCAGGCTAGCTACTCTGGGGCCAACGTCCTGACTTTC
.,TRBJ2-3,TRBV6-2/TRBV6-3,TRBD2,CASSLGLALSTDTQYF,TGTGCCAGCAGCCTGGGACTAGCCCTTTCCACAGATACGCAGTATTTT
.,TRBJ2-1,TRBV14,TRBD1,CASRMTGTSYNEQFF,TGTGCCAGCAGAATGACAGGGACCTCCTACAATGAGCAGTTCTTC
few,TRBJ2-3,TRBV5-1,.,CASSFEGGDTQYF,TGCGCCAGCAGTTTTGAGGGTGGAGATACGCAGTATTTT
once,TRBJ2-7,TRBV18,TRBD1,CASSPPFGTGPYEQYF,TGTGCCAGCTCACCACCGTTTGGGACAGGCCCCTACGAGCAGTACTTC
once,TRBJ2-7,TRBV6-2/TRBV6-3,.,CASTKTGQGSYEQYF,TGTGCCAGCACCAAGACCGGTCAGGGATCCTACGAGCAGTACTTC
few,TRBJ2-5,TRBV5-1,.,CASSLKVLQETQYF,TGCGCCAGCAGCTTAAAAGTTCTTCAGGAGACCCAGTACTTC
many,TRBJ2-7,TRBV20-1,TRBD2,CSASEKRSGVSYEQYF,TGCAGTGCTAGCGAGAAGAGAAGCGGGGTGTCCTACGAGCAGTACTTC
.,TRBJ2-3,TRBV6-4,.,CASSKDPGSTDTQYF,TGTGCCAGTAGTAAGGACCCGGGTAGCACAGATACGCAGTATTTT
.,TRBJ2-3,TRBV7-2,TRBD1,CASSLGTSGTVGDTQYF,TGTGCCAGCAGCTTAGGGACCTCCGGGACAGTAGGGGATACGCAGTATTTT
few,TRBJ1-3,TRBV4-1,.,CASSQGVANTIYF,TGCGCCAGCAGCCAAGGAGTGGCTAACACCATATATTTT
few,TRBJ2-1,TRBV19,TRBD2,CASTYRTSGVGNEQFF,TGTGCCAGTACCTACCGGACTAGCGGGGTGGGAAATGAGCAGTTCTTC
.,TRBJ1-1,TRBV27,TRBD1,CASSPQNRGGNEAFF,TGTGCCAGCAGTCCCCAGAACAGGGGTGGCAATGAAGCTTTCTTT
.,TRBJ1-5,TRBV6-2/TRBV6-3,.,CAGGEGPQPQHF,TGTGCCGGAGGGGAAGGCCCTCAGCCCCAGCATTTT
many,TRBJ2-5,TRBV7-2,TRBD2,CASSSAGTRLETQYF,TGTGCCAGCAGCTCGGCAGGGACTAGATTGGAGACCCAGTACTTC
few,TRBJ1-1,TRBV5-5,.,CASSHTNTEAFF,TGTGCCAGCAGCCACACGAACACTGAAGCTTTCTTT
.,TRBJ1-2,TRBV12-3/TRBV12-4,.,CASSPSPGLLLYGYTF,TGTGCCAGCAGTCCGAGCCCGGGACTCCTCCTATATGGCTACACCTTC
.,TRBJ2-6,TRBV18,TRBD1,CASSPPGQSGANVLTF,TGTGCCAGCTCACCACCGGGACAGTCTGGGGCCAACGTCCTGACTTTC
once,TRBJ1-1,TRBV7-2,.,CASFKISVTEAFF,TGTGCCAGCTTCAAAATATCGGTCACTGAAGCTTTCTTT
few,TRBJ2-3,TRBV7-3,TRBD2,CASSPVGVAGAPRSTDTQYF,TGTGCCAGCAGTCCCGTGGGGGTAGCGGGGGCCCCAAGGAGCACAGATACGCAGTATTTT
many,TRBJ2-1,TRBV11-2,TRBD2,CASSLAGGTYNEQFF,TGTGCCAGCAGCTTAGCGGGGGGTACCTACAATGAGCAGTTCTTC
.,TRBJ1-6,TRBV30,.,CAWGKLYGRPLHF,TGTGCCTGGGGGAAATTGTACGGGAGACCCCTCCACTTT
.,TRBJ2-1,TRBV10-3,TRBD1,CAIKGQGIGEQFF,TGTGCCATCAAGGGACAGGGAATTGGTGAGCAGTTCTTC